This T cell receptor (beta chain) was obtained from a study of OX40 agonist ivuxolimab in advanced cancers. Germline V gene lookup returns CDR1 SGHNT and CDR2 YYREEE (reference sequence). Deletions cut 3 bases from V and 8 bases from J, with 11 bases between. The CDR3 consists of 13 residues. The protocol was immunoSEQ multiplex PCR, while the TCRdb copy is restricted to in-frame clones and leaves out a portion. The repertoire holds 45,000 to 55,000 clones, with around 84% as singletons. The rearrangement links TRBV5-4 to TRBJ1-4; maybe TRBD1 (6 bases). The specimen comprised CD4+ or CD8+ T cells sorted from blood, sampled in a trial of the OX40 agonist ivuxolimab. The TCR comes from an adult with an advanced solid tumor such as melanoma, head and neck, liver or kidney cancer. The CDR3, as DNA: TGTGCCAGCAGCTCGGGACAACTCGAAAAACTGTTTTTT. Translating it yields CASSSGQLEKLFF. The entire variable domain, with the rest obtained from reference TRBV5-4 and TRBJ1-4, is as follows: ETGVTQSPTHLIKTRGQQVTLRCSSQSGHNTVSWYQQALGQGPQFIFQYYREEENGRGNFPPRFSGLQFPNYSSELNVNALELDDSALYLCASSSGQLEKLFFGSGTQLSVL.